These T cell receptor beta chains were read from a single sample in a study of control samples from healthy donors and cancer patients. TCRdb keeps only in-frame clones here, not all; method: immunoSEQ multiplex PCR. The repertoire holds about 120,000 clones, with 80% to 90% as singletons. Material for sequencing was blood. Every receptor here comes from a man aged 35-49 years in good health. Each CDR3 is given with its conserved first and last residue. The D gene is left open where the match is weak. Clone size appears in some rows only: once, few, many, or a class for an expanded clone.

j_gene: TRBJ2-7
d_gene: -
abundance: -
v_gene: TRBV5-1
CDR3aa: CASSLVGGSYYEQYF
CDR3nt: TGCGCCAGCAGCTTGGTGGGGGGCAGTTACTACGAGCAGTACTTC

j_gene: TRBJ2-1
d_gene: TRBD1
abundance: -
v_gene: TRBV2
CDR3aa: CASSSDRARFF
CDR3nt: TGTGCCAGCAGCTCCGACAGGGCTCGGTTCTTC

j_gene: TRBJ1-6
d_gene: -
abundance: -
v_gene: TRBV6-4
CDR3aa: CASSDSGDSPLHF
CDR3nt: TGTGCCAGCAGTGACTCGGGGGATTCACCCCTCCACTTT

j_gene: TRBJ1-5
d_gene: TRBD1
abundance: -
v_gene: TRBV19
CDR3aa: CASSKDRAGNQPQHF
CDR3nt: TGTGCCAGTAGTAAAGACAGGGCGGGCAATCAGCCCCAGCATTTT

j_gene: TRBJ2-5
d_gene: -
abundance: -
v_gene: TRBV7-2
CDR3aa: CASSLARTREETQYF
CDR3nt: TGTGCCAGCAGCTTAGCTCGGACTCGGGAAGAGACCCAGTACTTC

j_gene: TRBJ1-5
d_gene: -
abundance: few
v_gene: TRBV18
CDR3aa: CAKPGRAATYSNQPQHF
CDR3nt: TGTGCCAAACCGGGACGGGCCGCAACTTATAGCAATCAGCCCCAGCATTTT

j_gene: TRBJ2-7
d_gene: -
abundance: -
v_gene: TRBV14
CDR3aa: CASSHAGAGQYEQYF
CDR3nt: TGTGCCAGCAGCCACGCGGGGGCCGGTCAATACGAGCAGTACTTC

j_gene: TRBJ1-6
d_gene: TRBD1
abundance: -
v_gene: TRBV6-6
CDR3aa: CASSRAGQSSYNSPLHF
CDR3nt: TGTGCCAGCAGTCGAGCGGGACAGAGCTCCTATAATTCACCCCTCCACTTT

j_gene: TRBJ1-1
d_gene: -
abundance: few
v_gene: TRBV10-3
CDR3aa: CAISVTPETEAFF
CDR3nt: TGTGCCATCAGTGTCACACCTGAGACTGAAGCTTTCTTT

j_gene: TRBJ1-3
d_gene: TRBD1
abundance: -
v_gene: TRBV7-6
CDR3aa: CASSVTGGAKGNTIYF
CDR3nt: TGTGCCAGCAGCGTTACAGGGGGCGCGAAGGGAAACACCATATATTTT

j_gene: TRBJ2-7
d_gene: -
abundance: -
v_gene: TRBV7-9
CDR3aa: CASSLGTYEQYF
CDR3nt: TGTGCCAGCAGCTTAGGAACCTACGAGCAGTACTTC

j_gene: TRBJ1-2
d_gene: -
abundance: -
v_gene: TRBV6-5
CDR3aa: CASSYLAGAAYYGYTF
CDR3nt: TGTGCCAGCAGCTACCTAGCAGGGGCGGCCTACTATGGCTACACCTTC

j_gene: TRBJ2-7
d_gene: -
abundance: -
v_gene: TRBV10-3
CDR3aa: CAISAAPRSYEQYF
CDR3nt: TGTGCCATCAGCGCGGCCCCCCGGTCCTACGAGCAGTACTTC

j_gene: TRBJ2-1
d_gene: -
abundance: -
v_gene: TRBV18
CDR3aa: CASSPQPGAYNEQFF
CDR3nt: TGTGCCAGCTCGCCCCAACCCGGGGCCTACAATGAGCAGTTCTTC

j_gene: TRBJ2-5
d_gene: TRBD1
abundance: -
v_gene: TRBV5-1
CDR3aa: CASSLSRQGPETQYF
CDR3nt: TGCGCCAGCAGCTTGTCCAGACAGGGCCCGGAGACCCAGTACTTC